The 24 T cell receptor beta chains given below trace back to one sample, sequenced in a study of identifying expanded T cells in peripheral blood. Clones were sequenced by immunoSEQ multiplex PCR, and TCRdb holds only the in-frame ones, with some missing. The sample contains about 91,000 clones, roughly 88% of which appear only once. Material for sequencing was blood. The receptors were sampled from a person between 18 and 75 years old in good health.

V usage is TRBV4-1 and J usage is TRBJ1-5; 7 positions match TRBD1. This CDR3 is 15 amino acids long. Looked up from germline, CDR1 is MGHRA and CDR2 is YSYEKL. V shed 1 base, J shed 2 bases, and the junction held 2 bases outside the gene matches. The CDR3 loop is CASSQGDRGNQPQHF. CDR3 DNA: TGCGCCAGCAGCCAAGGTGACAGGGGCAATCAGCCCCAGCATTTT.

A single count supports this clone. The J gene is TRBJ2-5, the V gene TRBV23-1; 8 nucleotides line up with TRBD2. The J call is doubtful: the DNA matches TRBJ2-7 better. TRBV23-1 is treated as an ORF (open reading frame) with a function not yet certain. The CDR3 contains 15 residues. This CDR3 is CASSSGGPHSYEQYF. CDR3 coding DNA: TGCGCCAGCAGTTCGGGGGGGCCTCACTCTTACGAGCAGTACTTC.

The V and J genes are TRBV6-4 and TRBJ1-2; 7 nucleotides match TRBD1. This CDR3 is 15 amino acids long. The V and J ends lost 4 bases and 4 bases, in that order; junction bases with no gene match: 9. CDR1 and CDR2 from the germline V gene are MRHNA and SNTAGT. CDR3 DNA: TGTGCCAGCAGTGCTCAGGGGGATGGGGGCTATGGCTACACCTTC. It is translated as CASSAQGDGGYGYTF.

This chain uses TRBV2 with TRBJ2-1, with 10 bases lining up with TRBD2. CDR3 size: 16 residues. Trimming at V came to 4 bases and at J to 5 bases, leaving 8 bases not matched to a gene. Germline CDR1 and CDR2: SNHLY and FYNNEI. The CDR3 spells CASSGGTSERDNEQFF. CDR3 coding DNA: TGTGCCAGCAGTGGGGGGACTAGCGAACGGGACAATGAGCAGTTCTTC. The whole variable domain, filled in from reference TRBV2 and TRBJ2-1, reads EPEVTQTPSHQVTQMGQEVILRCVPISNHLYFYWYRQILGQKVEFLVSFYNNEISEKSEIFDDQFSVERPDGSNFTLKIRSTKLEDSAMYFCASSGGTSERDNEQFFGPGTRLTVL.

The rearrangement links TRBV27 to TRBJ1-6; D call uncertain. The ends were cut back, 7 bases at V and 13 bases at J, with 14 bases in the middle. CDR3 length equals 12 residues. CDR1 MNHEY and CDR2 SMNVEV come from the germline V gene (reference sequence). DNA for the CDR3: TGTGCCAGCACCGGCGAGGGCATGCCCCTCCACTTT. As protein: CASTGEGMPLHF.

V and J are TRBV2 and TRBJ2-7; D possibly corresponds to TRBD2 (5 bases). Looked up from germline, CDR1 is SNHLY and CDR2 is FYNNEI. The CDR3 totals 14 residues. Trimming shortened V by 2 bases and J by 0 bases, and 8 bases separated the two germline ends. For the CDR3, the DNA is TGTGCCAGCAGTGAACTAGCCACCTCCTACGAGCAGTACTTC. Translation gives CASSELATSYEQYF.

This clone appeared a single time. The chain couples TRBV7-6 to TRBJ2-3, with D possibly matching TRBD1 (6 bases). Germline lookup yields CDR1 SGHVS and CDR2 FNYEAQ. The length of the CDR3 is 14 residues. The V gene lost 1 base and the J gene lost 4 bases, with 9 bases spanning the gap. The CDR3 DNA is TGTGCCAGCAGCTTAGTGGGGGCCGCAGATACGCAGTATTTT. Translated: CASSLVGAADTQYF. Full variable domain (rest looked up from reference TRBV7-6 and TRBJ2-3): GAGVSQSPRYKVTKRGQDVALRCDPISGHVSLYWYRQALGQGPEFLTYFNYEAQQDKSGLPNDRFSAERPEGSISTLTIQRTEQRDSAMYRCASSLVGAADTQYFGPGTRLTVL.

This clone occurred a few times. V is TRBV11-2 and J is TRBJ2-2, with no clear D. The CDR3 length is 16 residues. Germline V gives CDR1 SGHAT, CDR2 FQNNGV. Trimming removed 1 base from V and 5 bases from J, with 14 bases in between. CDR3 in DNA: TGTGCCAGCAGCTTAGTTGCGAGTTCCGGGACCGGGGAGCTGTTTTTT. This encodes CASSLVASSGTGELFF.

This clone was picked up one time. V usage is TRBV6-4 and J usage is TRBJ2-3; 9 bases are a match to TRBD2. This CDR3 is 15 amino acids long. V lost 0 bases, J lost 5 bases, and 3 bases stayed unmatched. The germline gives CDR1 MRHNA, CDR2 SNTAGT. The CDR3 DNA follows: TGTGCCAGCAGTGACTCCAGCGGGGGGAGAGATACGCAGTATTTT. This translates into CASSDSSGGRDTQYF.

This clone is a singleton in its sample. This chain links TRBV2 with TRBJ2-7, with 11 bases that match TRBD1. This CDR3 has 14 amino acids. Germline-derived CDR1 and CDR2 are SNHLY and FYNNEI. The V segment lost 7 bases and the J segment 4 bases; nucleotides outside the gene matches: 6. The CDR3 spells CASKGTGGRYEQYF. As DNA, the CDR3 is TGTGCCAGCAAGGGGACAGGGGGTAGGTACGAGCAGTACTTC.

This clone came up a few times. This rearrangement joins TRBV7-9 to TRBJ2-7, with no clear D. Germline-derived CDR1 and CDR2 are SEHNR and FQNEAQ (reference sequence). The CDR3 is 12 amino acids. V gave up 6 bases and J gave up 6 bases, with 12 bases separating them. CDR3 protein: CASSPVWSEQYF. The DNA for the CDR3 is TGTGCCAGCAGTCCAGTCTGGTCCGAGCAGTACTTC.

The CDR3 here is CASSQDGGSYEQYF. CDR3 DNA sequence: TGTGCCAGCAGCCAAGACGGAGGATCCTACGAGCAGTACTTC. V gene TRBV14 combines with J gene TRBJ2-7; D possibly corresponds to TRBD2 (5 bases). From germline, CDR1 is SGHDN and CDR2 FVKESK. The V end was cut by 0 bases, the J end by 1 base, with 7 bases between. This CDR3 contains 14 residues.

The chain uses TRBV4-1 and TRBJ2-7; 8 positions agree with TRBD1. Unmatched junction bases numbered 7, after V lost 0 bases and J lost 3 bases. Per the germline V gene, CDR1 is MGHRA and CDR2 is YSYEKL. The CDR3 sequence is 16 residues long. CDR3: CASSQEPGQVVYEQYF. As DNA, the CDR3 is TGCGCCAGCAGCCAAGAGCCGGGACAGGTCGTCTACGAGCAGTACTTC.

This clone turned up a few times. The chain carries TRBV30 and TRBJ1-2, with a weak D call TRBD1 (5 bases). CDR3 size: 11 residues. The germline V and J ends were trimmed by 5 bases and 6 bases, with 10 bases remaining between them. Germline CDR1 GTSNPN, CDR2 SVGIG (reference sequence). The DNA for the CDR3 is TGTGCCTGGGGGGGTCCCGATGGCTACACCTTC. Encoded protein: CAWGGPDGYTF.

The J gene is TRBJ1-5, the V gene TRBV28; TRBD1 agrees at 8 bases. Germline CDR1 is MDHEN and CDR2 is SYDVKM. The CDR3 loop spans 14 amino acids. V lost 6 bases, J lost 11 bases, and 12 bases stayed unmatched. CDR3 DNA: TGTGCCAGCAGCCGGACAGGGAGGGAAGAGACCCAGCATTTT. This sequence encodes CASSRTGREETQHF.

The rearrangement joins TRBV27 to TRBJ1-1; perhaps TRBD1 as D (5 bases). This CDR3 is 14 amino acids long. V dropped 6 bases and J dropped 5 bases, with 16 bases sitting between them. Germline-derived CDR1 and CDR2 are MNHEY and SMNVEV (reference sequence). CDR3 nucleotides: TGTGCCAGCAGCCGGGCAGGGATGGTGACTGAAGCTTTCTTT. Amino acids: CASSRAGMVTEAFF.

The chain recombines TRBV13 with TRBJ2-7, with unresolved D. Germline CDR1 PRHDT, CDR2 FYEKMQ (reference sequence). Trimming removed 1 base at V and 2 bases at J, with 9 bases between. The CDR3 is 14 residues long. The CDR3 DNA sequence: TGTGCCAGCAGCTTAGCTCAGGATCCCTACGAGCAGTACTTC. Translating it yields CASSLAQDPYEQYF.

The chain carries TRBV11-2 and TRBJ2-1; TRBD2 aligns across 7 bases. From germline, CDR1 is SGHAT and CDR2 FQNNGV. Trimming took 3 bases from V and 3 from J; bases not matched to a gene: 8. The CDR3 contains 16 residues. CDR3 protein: CASSLTIAGYYNEQFF. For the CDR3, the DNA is TGTGCCAGCAGCTTGACCATAGCGGGTTACTACAATGAGCAGTTCTTC.

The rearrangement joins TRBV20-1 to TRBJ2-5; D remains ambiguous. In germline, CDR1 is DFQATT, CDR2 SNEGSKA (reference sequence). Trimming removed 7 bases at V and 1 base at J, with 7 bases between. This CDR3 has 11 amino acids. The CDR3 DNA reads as TGCAGTGGACAACTCCAAGAGACCCAGTACTTC. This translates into CSGQLQETQYF.

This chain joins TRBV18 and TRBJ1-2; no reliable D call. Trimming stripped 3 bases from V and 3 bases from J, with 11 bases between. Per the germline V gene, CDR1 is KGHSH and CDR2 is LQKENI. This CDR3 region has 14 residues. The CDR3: CASSPTTEDYGYTF. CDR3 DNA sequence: TGTGCCAGCTCACCGACGACGGAAGACTATGGCTACACCTTC. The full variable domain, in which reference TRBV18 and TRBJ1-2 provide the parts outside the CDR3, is NAGVMQNPRHLVRRRGQEARLRCSPMKGHSHVYWYRQLPEEGLKFMVYLQKENIIDESGMPKERFSAEFPKEGPSILRIQQVVRGDSAAYFCASSPTTEDYGYTFGSGTRLTVV.

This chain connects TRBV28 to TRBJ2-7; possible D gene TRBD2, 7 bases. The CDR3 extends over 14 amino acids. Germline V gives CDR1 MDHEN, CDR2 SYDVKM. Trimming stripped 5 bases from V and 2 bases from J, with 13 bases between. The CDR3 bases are TGTGCCAGCAGTAGGGGGGGCCCTACCTACGAGCAGTACTTC. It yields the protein CASSRGGPTYEQYF.

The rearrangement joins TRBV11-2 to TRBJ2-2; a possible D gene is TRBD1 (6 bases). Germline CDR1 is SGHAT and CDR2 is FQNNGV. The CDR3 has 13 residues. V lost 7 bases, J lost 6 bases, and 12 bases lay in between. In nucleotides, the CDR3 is TGTGCCAGCACCCAGGGGTTGGCCGGGGAGCTGTTTTTT. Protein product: CASTQGLAGELFF.

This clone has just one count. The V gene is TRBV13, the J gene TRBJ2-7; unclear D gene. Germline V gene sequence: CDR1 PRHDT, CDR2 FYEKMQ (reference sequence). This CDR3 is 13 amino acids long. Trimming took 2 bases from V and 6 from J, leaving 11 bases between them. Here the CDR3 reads CASSLSGVREQYF. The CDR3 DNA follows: TGTGCCAGCAGCTTATCGGGCGTCCGCGAGCAGTACTTC.

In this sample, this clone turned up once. The CDR3 is CASSSLTVPTDTQYF. CDR3 in DNA: TGTGCCAGCAGTTCCTTGACAGTCCCCACAGATACGCAGTATTTT. The J gene is TRBJ2-3, the V gene TRBV28, with D maybe TRBD1 (5 bases). There are 15 residues in the CDR3. The V gene's germline CDR1 is MDHEN and CDR2 SYDVKM. V shed 4 bases and J shed 2 bases, with 13 bases lying between them.